Below are 28 T cell receptor beta chains sequenced from a single sample in a study of shared T cell receptors in the human thymus. Sequencing was performed with immunoSEQ multiplex PCR; in TCRdb, only in-frame clones are kept and a portion is missing. Of over 65,000 clones detected, more than 90% appear once; the ten largest clones hold 0.03% to 0.04%. Input material: thymocytes. These receptors all come from a human donor.

V and J are TRBV19 and TRBJ2-6; TRBD1 is a possible D gene (6 bases). V lost 5 bases and J 0 bases, leaving 11 bases between the germline ends. The germline CDR1 and CDR2 sequences are LNHDA and SQIVND (reference sequence). This CDR3 region has 16 residues. The CDR3 nucleotides read TGTGCCAGTAGTTCCAGGGGCCACTCTGGGGCCAACGTCCTGACTTTC. Its translation is CASSSRGHSGANVLTF.

The rearrangement links TRBV12-5 to TRBJ2-7; 8 bases fit TRBD2. The CDR3 length is 17 residues. Germline CDR1 and CDR2: LGHNT and FRNRAP. The V segment lost 2 bases and the J segment 2 bases; nucleotides outside the gene matches: 11. The CDR3 loop is CASGLPPGGGKPYEQYF. CDR3 coding DNA: TGTGCTAGTGGTTTGCCCCCGGGCGGGGGGAAACCCTACGAGCAGTACTTC.

The chain employs TRBV5-1 and TRBJ2-2; 9 bases are shared with TRBD2. CDR3 size: 18 residues. Germline V lookup: CDR1 SGHRS, CDR2 YFSETQ. Unmatched junction bases numbered 10, after V lost 3 bases and J lost 1 base. The chain's CDR3 is CASSSQGYSGGNTGELFF. In nucleotides, the CDR3 is TGCGCCAGCAGCTCCCAAGGATATAGCGGGGGGAACACCGGGGAGCTGTTTTTT.

This clone was seen a few times. The chain carries TRBV2 and TRBJ1-5; D unresolved. Germline CDR1 reads SNHLY; CDR2 reads FYNNEI. Trimming left V 6 bases short and J 3 bases short, with 15 bases between. There are 15 residues in the CDR3. This CDR3 is CASRDDRVPNQPQHF. The CDR3 bases are TGTGCCAGCAGGGACGACCGGGTTCCCAATCAGCCCCAGCATTTT.

This clone was recorded only once. V and J are TRBV6-5 and TRBJ2-3; D call uncertain. The CDR3 loop spans 15 amino acids. From germline, CDR1 is MNHEY and CDR2 SVGAGI. V lost 6 bases to trimming and J lost 0 bases, with 13 bases between them. The CDR3 coding sequence is TGTGCCAGCAGACCCCAACACCAGAGCACAGATACGCAGTATTTT. It yields the protein CASRPQHQSTDTQYF.

CDR3 loop: CASSLDRNQKTYEQYF. DNA of the CDR3: TGTGCCAGCAGCTTAGATCGAAATCAGAAAACCTACGAGCAGTACTTC. The chain couples TRBV11-2 to TRBJ2-7; no firm D call. The CDR3 extends over 16 amino acids. The V end was cut by 0 bases, the J end by 2 bases, with 14 bases between. The germline V gene encodes CDR1 SGHAT and CDR2 FQNNGV.

This chain connects TRBV6-4 to TRBJ1-4, with D unresolved. With 0 bases removed from V and 8 bases from J, the gap between germline ends came to 16 bases. The CDR3 spans 16 residues. CDR1 is MRHNA and CDR2 is SNTAGT in the germline V gene. The CDR3 DNA follows: TGTGCCAGCAGTGACTCGATTCTTGGACTTAGGGAAAAACTGTTTTTT. This gives the protein CASSDSILGLREKLFF.

The J gene is TRBJ1-3, the V gene TRBV5-8, with 7 bases matching TRBD1. The germline V gene has CDR1 SGHTS and CDR2 YDEGEE. This CDR3 is 15 amino acids long. V lost 3 bases and J lost 8; bases outside the gene matches: 11. CDR3 nucleotide sequence: TGTGCCAGCAGCTACGACAGGGCCAGGGGGGACACCATATATTTT. This codes for CASSYDRARGDTIYF.

The rearrangement joins TRBV11-2 to TRBJ1-2, with 10 bases lining up with TRBD1. Germline V gene data show CDR1 as SGHAT and CDR2 as FQNNGV. The CDR3 sequence is 15 residues long. J lost 6 bases, V lost 11 bases, and 15 bases had no gene match. The chain's CDR3 is CAGESGQGIGDGYTF. The CDR3 DNA reads TGTGCCGGAGAGTCGGGACAGGGGATCGGGGATGGCTACACCTTC. Drawing the rest from reference TRBV11-2 and TRBJ1-2, the complete variable domain is EAGVAQSPRYKIIEKRQSVAFWCNPISGHATLYWYQQILGQGPKLLIQFQNNGVVDDSQLPKDRFSAERLKGVDSTLKIQPAKLEDSAVYLCAGESGQGIGDGYTFGSGTRLTVV.

The chain carries TRBV14 and TRBJ2-5, with D possibly being TRBD2 (6 bases). CDR1 and CDR2 from the germline V gene are SGHDN and FVKESK. The CDR3 covers 18 residues. V was trimmed by 1 base and J by 0 bases, leaving 18 bases between them. CDR3 sequence (DNA): TGTGCCAGCAGCCAAGGGGATCGGGGGAAGCCTAACCAAGAGACCCAGTACTTC. Amino acid sequence: CASSQGDRGKPNQETQYF. Combining the CDR3 with reference TRBV14 and TRBJ2-5 gives the whole variable domain EAGVTQFPSHSVIEKGQTVTLRCDPISGHDNLYWYRRVMGKEIKFLLHFVKESKQDESGMPNNRFLAERTGGTYSTLKVQPAELEDSGVYFCASSQGDRGKPNQETQYFGPGTRLLVL.

The chain carries TRBV18 and TRBJ1-1; 10 nucleotides agree with TRBD1. There are 17 residues in the CDR3. CDR1 and CDR2 from the germline V gene are KGHSH and LQKENI. J gave up 6 bases and V 0 bases, and 10 bases lay outside the gene matches. The CDR3 coding sequence is TGTGCCAGCTCACCACCGGGACAGGGGAGCCCTGAGTCTGAAGCTTTCTTT. This translates into CASSPPGQGSPESEAFF. Complete variable domain (other parts from reference TRBV18 and TRBJ1-1): NAGVMQNPRHLVRRRGQEARLRCSPMKGHSHVYWYRQLPEEGLKFMVYLQKENIIDESGMPKERFSAEFPKEGPSILRIQQVVRGDSAAYFCASSPPGQGSPESEAFFGQGTRLTVV.

The chain recombines TRBV7-2 with TRBJ2-1; no firm D call. The CDR3 runs 15 residues. Germline values: CDR1 SGHTA, CDR2 FQGNSA. V was clipped by 4 bases and J by 0 bases, with 10 bases between them. CDR3 in DNA: TGTGCCAGCAGCTCCGTACACTTCTCCTACAATGAGCAGTTCTTC. It is translated as CASSSVHFSYNEQFF.

This clone was detected only once. V and J are TRBV6-1 and TRBJ1-1, with 8 bases identical to TRBD1. The CDR3 sequence is 15 residues long. Trimming cost V 4 bases and J 1 base; bases outside gene matches: 5. Looked up from germline, CDR1 is MNHNS and CDR2 is SASEGT. Here the CDR3 reads CASSGPGQANTEAFF. In DNA form, the CDR3 reads TGTGCCAGCAGTGGACCGGGACAGGCGAACACTGAAGCTTTCTTT.

The rearrangement links TRBV11-2 to TRBJ1-1, with 9 bases matching TRBD1. This CDR3 is 17 amino acids long. V gave up 3 bases and J gave up 1 base; unmatched junction bases: 9. Germline V gives CDR1 SGHAT, CDR2 FQNNGV. The DNA for the CDR3 is TGTGCCAGCAGCTTTACCTACAGGGGGCGAGGGAACACTGAAGCTTTCTTT. Protein: CASSFTYRGRGNTEAFF. Full variable domain (outside the CDR3, taken from reference TRBV11-2 and TRBJ1-1): EAGVAQSPRYKIIEKRQSVAFWCNPISGHATLYWYQQILGQGPKLLIQFQNNGVVDDSQLPKDRFSAERLKGVDSTLKIQPAKLEDSAVYLCASSFTYRGRGNTEAFFGQGTRLTVV.

This clone was counted once. The chain uses TRBV6-4 and TRBJ2-3; D is undetermined. The ends were cut back, 5 bases at V and 1 base at J, with 13 bases in the middle. The CDR3 is 15 amino acids. Germline V gives CDR1 MRHNA, CDR2 SNTAGT. The CDR3 spells CASSYLRACTDTQYF. DNA for the CDR3: TGTGCCAGCAGTTACCTCCGGGCCTGCACAGATACGCAGTATTTT.

DNA of the CDR3: TGTGCCATCAGTCCGGGTGTGGAAGCTTTCTTT. Its translation: CAISPGVEAFF. J is TRBJ1-1 and V is TRBV10-3; D remains unclear. The ends were cut back, 5 bases at V and 8 bases at J, with 9 bases in the middle. CDR1 is ENHRY and CDR2 is SYGVKD in the germline V gene. The CDR3 contains 11 residues.

The chain has TRBV19 and TRBJ1-3, with D possibly TRBD1 on 5 matching bases. CDR1 LNHDA and CDR2 SQIVND come from the germline V gene (reference sequence). V lost 7 bases and J 2 bases, leaving 21 bases between the germline ends. The CDR3 length is 17 residues. Here the CDR3 reads CASKFLSRRGAGNTIYF. In DNA, the CDR3 is TGTGCCAGTAAATTTCTTAGTCGTCGAGGGGCTGGAAACACCATATATTTT.

The J gene is TRBJ1-2, the V gene TRBV6-1, with 9 bases aligning to TRBD1. The germline CDR1 and CDR2 sequences are MNHNS and SASEGT. Trimming at V came to 6 bases and at J to 5 bases, leaving 4 bases not matched to a gene. The CDR3 consists of 13 residues. In DNA, the CDR3 is TGTGCCAGCAGAGACAGGGGGGGATATGGCTACACCTTC. Translated: CASRDRGGYGYTF.

The chain is built from TRBV7-9 and TRBJ2-2; D is uncertain. The ends were cut back, 5 bases at V and 3 bases at J, with 13 bases in the middle. Germline-derived CDR1 and CDR2 are SEHNR and FQNEAQ (reference sequence). This CDR3 contains 15 residues. This chain's CDR3 is CASSPRSVDTGELFF. In DNA form, the CDR3 reads TGTGCCAGCAGCCCCCGTTCGGTTGACACCGGGGAGCTGTTTTTT.

The rearrangement joins TRBV7-9 to TRBJ2-1; weak D call: TRBD2 (6 bases). The CDR3 covers 15 residues. CDR1 and CDR2 from the germline V gene are SEHNR and FQNEAQ (reference sequence). V lost 1 base, J lost 7 bases, and 14 bases lay in between. CDR3 coding DNA: TGTGCCAGCAGCTTAGTACCCCCGGGACTTAATGAGCAGTTCTTC. Protein: CASSLVPPGLNEQFF.

The V and J genes are TRBV2 and TRBJ1-2; D is possibly TRBD1 (5 bases). Germline V gene data show CDR1 as SNHLY and CDR2 as FYNNEI. The CDR3 spans 15 residues. V lost 6 bases and J 6 bases, leaving 20 bases between the germline ends. The CDR3 bases are TGTGCCAGCAGGGAGAACCGGGACCGAAGAAATGGCTACACCTTC. Its translation: CASRENRDRRNGYTF.

The chain recombines TRBV18 with TRBJ1-2; TRBD1 matches at 9 bases. The length of the CDR3 is 14 residues. Losses at the gene ends were 4 bases for V and 4 bases for J; bases not matched to a gene: 4. CDR1 is KGHSH and CDR2 is LQKENI in the germline V gene. The CDR3 DNA reads as TGTGCCAGCTCACAGGGACAGGGTGGCTATGGCTACACCTTC. It is translated as CASSQGQGGYGYTF.

The chain has TRBV4-3 and TRBJ2-6; TRBD1 is a possible D gene (6 bases). The CDR3 has 20 residues. Germline V gene sequence: CDR1 LGHNA, CDR2 YSLEER. V was pared by 3 bases and J by 0 bases, with 21 bases between. The CDR3 region has the DNA TGCGCCAGCAGCCACGACCTGAGGACAGCCGAGAGCTCTGGGGCCAACGTCCTGACTTTC. Protein: CASSHDLRTAESSGANVLTF.

The gene calls are TRBV9 and TRBJ2-3; a weak D match, TRBD2 (6 bases). Trimming cost V 3 bases and J 3 bases, with 20 bases left between them. The CDR3 is 17 residues long. Germline assignment: CDR1 SGDLS and CDR2 YYNGEE. The chain's CDR3 is CASSASLRRGGTDTQYF. In DNA, the CDR3 is TGTGCCAGCAGCGCTAGTCTCCGGCGGGGTGGAACAGATACGCAGTATTTT. Full variable domain (rest looked up from reference TRBV9 and TRBJ2-3): DSGVTQTPKHLITATGQRVTLRCSPRSGDLSVYWYQQSLDQGLQFLIQYYNGEERAKGNILERFSAQQFPDLHSELNLSSLELGDSALYFCASSASLRRGGTDTQYFGPGTRLTVL.

The chain carries TRBV5-1 and TRBJ1-1; D possibly corresponds to TRBD1 (5 bases). Deletions cut 0 bases from V and 4 bases from J, with 25 bases between. Germline CDR1 and CDR2: SGHRS and YFSETQ. CDR3 length equals 19 residues. CDR3 residues: CASSLGELGVKADSTEAFF. The CDR3 DNA reads TGCGCCAGCAGCTTGGGGGAGTTGGGGGTAAAAGCTGATTCCACTGAAGCTTTCTTT.

Only one count was recorded for this clone. The chain carries TRBV5-4 and TRBJ2-1; unclear D gene. Germline CDR1 reads SGHNT; CDR2 reads YYREEE (reference sequence). The CDR3 totals 11 residues. Trimming cost V 2 bases and J 5 bases, with 2 bases left between them. As DNA, the CDR3 is TGTGCCAGCAGCTTCGACAATGAGCAGTTCTTC. It is translated as CASSFDNEQFF. Drawing the rest from reference TRBV5-4 and TRBJ2-1, the complete variable domain is ETGVTQSPTHLIKTRGQQVTLRCSSQSGHNTVSWYQQALGQGPQFIFQYYREEENGRGNFPPRFSGLQFPNYSSELNVNALELDDSALYLCASSFDNEQFFGPGTRLTVL.

The CDR3 spells CASSLGAGQGRYLRRPLHF. In DNA, the CDR3 is TGCGCCAGCAGCTTGGGGGCCGGACAGGGACGGTATTTGCGGAGACCCCTCCACTTT. The gene calls are TRBV5-1 and TRBJ1-6, with 8 bases fitting TRBD1. J was trimmed by 12 bases and V by 0 bases; bases with no gene match: 20. This CDR3 is built from 19 residues. The germline gives CDR1 SGHRS, CDR2 YFSETQ. The variable domain in full, completed from reference TRBV5-1 and TRBJ1-6, reads KAGVTQTPRYLIKTRGQQVTLSCSPISGHRSVSWYQQTPGQGLQFLFEYFSETQRNKGNFPGRFSGRQFSNSRSEMNVSTLELGDSALYLCASSLGAGQGRYLRRPLHFGNGTRLTVT.

This sequence joins TRBV18 and TRBJ2-1; TRBD1 matches 7 bases. Germline V lookup: CDR1 KGHSH, CDR2 LQKENI. The CDR3 totals 14 residues. The ends lost 3 bases at V and 6 bases at J; junction bases unmatched: 5. The CDR3 DNA sequence: TGTGCCAGCTCACCTCTGGCAGGGGGCAATGAGCAGTTCTTC. Its protein product is CASSPLAGGNEQFF.